The clone carrying this T cell receptor (beta chain) was counted ten times or more. The sample belongs to a study of blood T cell repertoires in COVID-19. CDR1 SNHLY and CDR2 FYNNEI come from the germline V gene. The CDR3 has 15 amino acids. V gave up 6 bases and J gave up 3 bases; unmatched junction bases: 7. As handled by the study authors: Reference gene primers were amplified, and this amplification served to estimate nucleated cell counts. The table came from immunoSEQ multiplex PCR; TCRdb's copy has only in-frame clones and leaves some out. V, J and clone size are those of that table, while D and trimming were read from the DNA. The sample consists of about 210,000 clones, around 80% of them appearing once.

Sequenced sample: peripheral blood. This TCR was recovered from a woman between 40 and 55 years old with acute or convalescent COVID-19. The V call is TRBV2, the J call TRBJ2-7, with TRBD2 matching over 11 bases. CDR3 protein: CASRVGTSGLYEQYF. CDR3 DNA sequence: TGTGCCAGCAGAGTAGGGACTAGCGGCCTCTACGAGCAGTACTTC.